This entry is about one T cell receptor beta chain. Its antigen is as yet unknown. Included were adult ileal or ileocolonic Crohn's patients indicated for ileocolonic resection. Germline V CDR1 and CDR2: SGHDT, YYEEEE. The CDR3 is 13 amino acids. The ends were cut back, 2 bases at V and 1 base at J, with 7 bases in the middle. Measured with immunoSEQ multiplex PCR; TCRdb has only the in-frame clones, and not every one. This sample has approximately 5,500 clones, with 70% to 90% found just once. The sample originates from a study of T cell repertoires in ileal Crohn's disease. About the research overall: At surgery, 30% to 35% of patients smoked, with median disease duration around 8 years. Findings and limits, study-wide: Compared with CD4 T cells, sorted CD8 cells carried more expanded clones. All patients with clonality above 26.8% had endoscopic recurrence.

This chain joins TRBV5-6 and TRBJ2-7, with a weak D call TRBD1 (5 bases). The sequenced material came from ileal tissue. The TCR was taken from an adult with Crohn's disease. DNA of the CDR3: TGTGCCAGCAGCTTACAGGAATCCTACGAGCAGTACTTC. Protein product: CASSLQESYEQYF. Combining the CDR3 with reference TRBV5-6 and TRBJ2-7 gives the whole variable domain DAGVTQSPTHLIKTRGQQVTLRCSPKSGHDTVSWYQQALGQGPQFIFQYYEEEERQRGNFPDRFSGHQFPNYSSELNVNALLLGDSALYLCASSLQESYEQYFGPGTRLTVT.